Following are 5 T cell receptor beta chains from one sample sequenced in a study of T cells in Graves' hyperthyroidism and ophthalmopathy (dated by TCRdb to the late 2010s). The library came from multiplex PCR. TCRdb records Illumina HiSeq 2000 as the sequencer. TCR beta CDR3 regions were amplified from RNA transcripts. The first round of RT-PCR for the TCR CDR3 was performed with the HTBI primer set and the Qiagen OneStep RT-PCR kit. The public reads were quality trimmed at Q25 with fastp and then assembled into clones with MiXCR by TCRdb, keeping productive beta chains. Rows with one shared CDR3 protein collapse into an entry with the most common genes and DNA. This sample has under 650,000 distinct CDR3 sequences in its table, and about a sixth of those were observed once. The ten largest clones take up about 3.8% of the sample. What was sequenced was blood. The receptors originated from a woman younger than 45 with Graves' hyperthyroidism.

Many counts were recorded for this clonotype. The DNA for the CDR3 is TGTGCCAGCAGTTTTCCAGGCAACAACCACTACGAGCAGTACTTC. Translation gives CASSFPGNNHYEQYF. The chain couples TRBV28 to TRBJ2-7; the D is unclear. The V end was cut by 3 bases, the J end by 3 bases, with 15 bases between. This CDR3 is 15 amino acids long. Germline loops: CDR1 MDHEN, CDR2 SYDVKM.

The sample holds a few counts of this clonotype. V and J are TRBV28 and TRBJ2-2; 10 bases are shared with TRBD1. This CDR3 comprises 16 residues. Trimming took 6 bases from V and 2 from J; bases not matched to a gene: 6. Germline CDR1 is MDHEN and CDR2 is SYDVKM. The CDR3 spells CASRIGQGVNTGELFF. DNA for the CDR3: TGTGCCAGCAGGATCGGACAGGGGGTTAACACCGGGGAGCTGTTTTTT.

This clonotype was counted many times. V gene TRBV4-1 combines with J gene TRBJ2-1; D ambiguous. The CDR3 loop spans 14 amino acids. Trimming cost V 0 bases and J 9 bases, with 12 bases left between them. In germline, CDR1 is MGHRA, CDR2 YSYEKL. The CDR3 DNA is TGCGCCAGCAGCCAAGATGCGACGGTCAGTGAGCAGTTCTTC. It translates to CASSQDATVSEQFF.

The rearrangement joins TRBV19 to TRBJ2-1; 12 bases map to TRBD2. CDR1 LNHDA and CDR2 SQIVND come from the germline V gene (reference sequence). CDR3 length: 15 amino acids. V gave up 4 bases and J gave up 8 bases; unmatched junction bases: 6. Here the CDR3 DNA reads TGTGCCAGTAGTAAGCTGACTAGCGGGAGTGATGAGCAGTTCTTC. Encoded protein: CASSKLTSGSDEQFF.

This clonotype has only one observation. V and J are TRBV25-1 and TRBJ2-5; TRBD2 is a possible D gene (5 bases). Germline lookup yields CDR1 MGHDK and CDR2 SYGVNS. This CDR3 spans 15 amino acids. Trimming removed 3 bases from V and 5 bases from J, with 16 bases in between. The CDR3 coding sequence is TGTGCCAGCAGTGACTTAAAAGGACTTGAGGAGACCCAGTACTTC. It encodes CASSDLKGLEETQYF.